This T cell receptor beta chain comes out of a study of T-cell memory formation after mild COVID-19. Study findings and constraints: Clones that contracted from day 15 to 85 had balanced CD4/CD8; later expanders were CD4+ biased. Researchers report contracting CD4+ clones mostly in CM and EM, with CD8+ clones in EMRA. Some responding clones appeared in pre-infection memory, suggesting cross-reactive memory joined.

The V segment lost 2 bases and the J segment 4 bases; nucleotides outside the gene matches: 4. The CDR3 length is 16 residues. Germline-derived CDR1 and CDR2 are MGHRA and YSYEKL. This clonotype occurred a few times. The antigen is unknown. Amplification by 5'RACE using constant-segment primers produced TCR alpha and TCR beta cDNA libraries that carried sample barcodes and UMIs. One entry per CDR3 protein, called by TCRdb with MiXCR from the 5' RACE reads. The repertoire has some 290,000 distinct CDR3 sequences, about 16% of them found once; the top ten carry about a fifth. Sequenced input: PBMCs or a T cell subset sorted from them (not recorded which). The origin of this receptor is a man younger than 35 who had mild COVID-19 (a few samples of this study predate the infection). Cell type and time point are not known. J is TRBJ2-2 and V is TRBV4-1; 10 bases fit TRBD2. CDR3 nucleotides: TGCGCCAGCAGCCAACGGACTAGCGGCCGCACCGGGGAGCTGTTTTTT. It is translated as CASSQRTSGRTGELFF.